The clone carrying this T cell receptor (beta chain) appeared many times. Its antigen is undetermined. This entry comes from a study of neurological immune-mediated disorders. Study-level findings and limits: Among 34 multiple sclerosis patients, 18 had repertoires that phylogenetic grouping placed in one related-CDR3 cluster, a possible signature. The greatest TCR clonal expansion appeared in HTLV-1-associated myelopathy and the smallest, falling below healthy controls, in multiple sclerosis.

The study built unsorted libraries from 2 million PBMCs kept at -80 C. Synthesis of cDNA was carried out by template-switch 5'RACE. The reaction used 10-nucleotide random UMIs. TCRdb re-called the 5' RACE reads through MiXCR, storing one row per CDR3 protein. The data show tens of thousands of distinct CDR3 sequences, over 4% seen once. Sequencing input: PBMCs. The clonotype was recovered from a man aged 50 or older with multiple sclerosis.

The CDR3 DNA reads as TGCGCCAGCAGAACAGGGTTTGCGGAGACCCAGTACTTC. Its protein product is CASRTGFAETQYF. V is TRBV5-1 and J is TRBJ2-5; a possible D gene is TRBD1 (6 bases). V dropped 5 bases and J dropped 5 bases, with 13 bases sitting between them. CDR1 is SGHRS and CDR2 is YFSETQ in the germline V gene. The CDR3 loop spans 13 amino acids.